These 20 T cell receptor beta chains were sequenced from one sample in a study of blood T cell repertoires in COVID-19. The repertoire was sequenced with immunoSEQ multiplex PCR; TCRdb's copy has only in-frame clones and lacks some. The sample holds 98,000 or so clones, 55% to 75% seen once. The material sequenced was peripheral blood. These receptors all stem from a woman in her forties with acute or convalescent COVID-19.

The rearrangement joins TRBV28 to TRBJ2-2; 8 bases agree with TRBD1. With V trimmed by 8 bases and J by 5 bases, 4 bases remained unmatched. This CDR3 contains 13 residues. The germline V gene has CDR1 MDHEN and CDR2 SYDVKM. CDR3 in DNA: TGTGCCAGCTCGGACAGGGCGACCGGGGAGCTGTTTTTT. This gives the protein CASSDRATGELFF.

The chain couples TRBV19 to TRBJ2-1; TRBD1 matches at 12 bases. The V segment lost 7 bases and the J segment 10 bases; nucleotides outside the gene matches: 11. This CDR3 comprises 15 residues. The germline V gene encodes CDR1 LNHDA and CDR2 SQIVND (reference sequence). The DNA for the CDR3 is TGTGCCAGTAACACTCCGGGACAGGGGGCTCGGGAGCAGTTCTTC. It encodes CASNTPGQGAREQFF. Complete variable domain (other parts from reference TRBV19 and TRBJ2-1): DGGITQSPKYLFRKEGQNVTLSCEQNLNHDAMYWYRQDPGQGLRLIYYSQIVNDFQKGDIAEGYSVSREKKESFPLTVTSAQKNPTAFYLCASNTPGQGAREQFFGPGTRLTVL.

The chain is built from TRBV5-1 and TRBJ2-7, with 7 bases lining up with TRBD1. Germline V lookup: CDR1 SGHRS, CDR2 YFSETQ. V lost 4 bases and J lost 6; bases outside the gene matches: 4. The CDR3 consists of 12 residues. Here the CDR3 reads CASSQNRGEQYF. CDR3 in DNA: TGCGCCAGCAGCCAAAACAGGGGCGAGCAGTACTTC.

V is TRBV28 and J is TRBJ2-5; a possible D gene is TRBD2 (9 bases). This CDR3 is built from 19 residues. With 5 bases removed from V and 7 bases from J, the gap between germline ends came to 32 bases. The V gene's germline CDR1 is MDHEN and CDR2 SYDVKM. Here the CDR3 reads CASSPRQGRGSGGLGTQYF. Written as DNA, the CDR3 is TGTGCCAGCAGTCCTAGACAGGGGCGAGGTAGCGGGGGCCTCGGGACCCAGTACTTC.

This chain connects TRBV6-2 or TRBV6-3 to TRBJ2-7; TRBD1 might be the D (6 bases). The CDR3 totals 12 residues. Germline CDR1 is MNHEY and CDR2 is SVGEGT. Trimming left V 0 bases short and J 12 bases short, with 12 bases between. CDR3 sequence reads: CASSYSPGRGYF. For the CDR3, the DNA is TGTGCCAGCAGTTACTCGCCGGGCAGGGGGTACTTC.

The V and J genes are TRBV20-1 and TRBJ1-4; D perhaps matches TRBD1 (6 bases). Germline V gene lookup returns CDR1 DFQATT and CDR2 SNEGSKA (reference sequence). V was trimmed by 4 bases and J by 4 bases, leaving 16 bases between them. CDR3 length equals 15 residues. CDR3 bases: TGCAGTGCTATTGAATCCGGGACAATTAATGAAAAACTGTTTTTT. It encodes CSAIESGTINEKLFF.

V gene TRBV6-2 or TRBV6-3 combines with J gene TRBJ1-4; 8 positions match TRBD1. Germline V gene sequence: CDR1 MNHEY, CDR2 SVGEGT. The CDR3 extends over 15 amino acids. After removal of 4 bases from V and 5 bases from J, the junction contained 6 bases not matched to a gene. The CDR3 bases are TGTGCCAGCAGTTCCACGGGACAGGCAAATGAAAAACTGTTTTTT. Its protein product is CASSSTGQANEKLFF.

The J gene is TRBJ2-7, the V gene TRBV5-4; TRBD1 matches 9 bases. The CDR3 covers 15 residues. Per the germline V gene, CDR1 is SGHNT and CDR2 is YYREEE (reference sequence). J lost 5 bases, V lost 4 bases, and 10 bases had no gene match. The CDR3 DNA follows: TGTGCCAGCAGCCCCCCGGGACAGGGTAACCACGAGCAGTACTTC. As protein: CASSPPGQGNHEQYF.

The CDR3 loop reads CASSAQGDNTGELFF. For the CDR3, the DNA is TGTGCCAGCAGCGCGCAGGGGGACAACACCGGGGAGCTGTTTTTT. The genes are TRBV9 and TRBJ2-2; TRBD1 matches 7 bases. The CDR3 runs 15 residues. Germline V gene lookup returns CDR1 SGDLS and CDR2 YYNGEE. V gave up 3 bases and J gave up 2 bases; unmatched junction bases: 4.

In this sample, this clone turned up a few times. This chain's CDR3 is CASSVAVNSPLHF. The CDR3 DNA sequence: TGTGCCAGCAGCGTAGCGGTGAATTCACCCCTCCACTTT. J is TRBJ1-6 and V is TRBV9, with D hard to call. The CDR3 runs to 13 residues. Trimming left V 0 bases short and J 7 bases short, with 5 bases between. Germline V gene data show CDR1 as SGDLS and CDR2 as YYNGEE. Looking up the rest from reference TRBV9 and TRBJ1-6 gives the full variable domain: DSGVTQTPKHLITATGQRVTLRCSPRSGDLSVYWYQQSLDQGLQFLIQYYNGEERAKGNILERFSAQQFPDLHSELNLSSLELGDSALYFCASSVAVNSPLHFGNGTRLTVT.

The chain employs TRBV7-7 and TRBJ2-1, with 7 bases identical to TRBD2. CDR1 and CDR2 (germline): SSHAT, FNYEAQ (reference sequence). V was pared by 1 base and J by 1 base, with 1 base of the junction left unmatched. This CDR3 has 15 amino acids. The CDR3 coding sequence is TGTGCCAGCAGCTTAGGAGCGGGGTCCTACAATGAGCAGTTCTTC. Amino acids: CASSLGAGSYNEQFF.

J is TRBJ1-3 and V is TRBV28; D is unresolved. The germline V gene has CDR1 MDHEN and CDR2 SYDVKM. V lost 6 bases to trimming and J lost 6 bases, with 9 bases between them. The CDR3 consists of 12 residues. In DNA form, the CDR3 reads TGTGCCAGCAGCGACATGCCAAACACCATATATTTT. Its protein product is CASSDMPNTIYF.

CDR3 residues: CASSHFNEQFF. The CDR3 coding sequence is TGTGCCAGCAGCCACTTCAATGAGCAGTTCTTC. The rearrangement uses TRBV3-1 (or the pseudogene TRBV3-2) and TRBJ2-1; D unresolved. The CDR3 loop spans 11 amino acids. Germline CDR1 reads LGHDT; CDR2 reads YNNKEL (reference sequence). V was trimmed by 3 bases and J by 6 bases, leaving 3 bases between them.

The CDR3 region is CAWTDGLSSYNEQFF. The CDR3 region has the DNA TGTGCCTGGACCGACGGACTGAGCTCCTACAATGAGCAGTTCTTC. V and J are TRBV30 and TRBJ2-1; D is perhaps TRBD2 (5 bases). Germline CDR1 and CDR2: GTSNPN and SVGIG (reference sequence). V lost 4 bases and J lost 0, with 13 bases in between. This CDR3 spans 15 amino acids.

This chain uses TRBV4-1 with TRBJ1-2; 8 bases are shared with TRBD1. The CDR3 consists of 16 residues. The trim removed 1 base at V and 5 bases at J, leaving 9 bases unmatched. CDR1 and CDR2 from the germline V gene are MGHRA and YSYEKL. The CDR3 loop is CASSQVGQGPFYGYTF. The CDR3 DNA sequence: TGCGCCAGCAGCCAAGTAGGACAGGGCCCGTTTTATGGCTACACCTTC.

DNA of the CDR3: TGTGCCAGCAGCTTAGTACAGGGGACTGATAATTCACCCCTCCACTTT. Amino acid sequence: CASSLVQGTDNSPLHF. The V call is TRBV7-6, the J call TRBJ1-6; 7 positions agree with TRBD1. The CDR3 consists of 16 residues. Trimming cost V 1 base and J 5 bases; bases outside gene matches: 5. Looked up from germline, CDR1 is SGHVS and CDR2 is FNYEAQ.

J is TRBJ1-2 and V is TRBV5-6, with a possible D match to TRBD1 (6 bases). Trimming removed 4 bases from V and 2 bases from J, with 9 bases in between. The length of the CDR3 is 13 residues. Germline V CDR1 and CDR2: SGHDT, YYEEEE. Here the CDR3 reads CASSLDRNYGYTF. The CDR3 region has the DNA TGTGCCAGCAGCCTGGACAGAAACTATGGCTACACCTTC.

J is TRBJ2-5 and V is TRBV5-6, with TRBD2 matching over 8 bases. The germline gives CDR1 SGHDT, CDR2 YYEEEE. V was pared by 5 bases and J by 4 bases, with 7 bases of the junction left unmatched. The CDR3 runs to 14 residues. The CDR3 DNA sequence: TGTGCCAGCAGGCCCGGGGGGGGCCGAGAGACCCAGTACTTC. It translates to CASRPGGGRETQYF. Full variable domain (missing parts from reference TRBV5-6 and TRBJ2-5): DAGVTQSPTHLIKTRGQQVTLRCSPKSGHDTVSWYQQALGQGPQFIFQYYEEEERQRGNFPDRFSGHQFPNYSSELNVNALLLGDSALYLCASRPGGGRETQYFGPGTRLLVL.

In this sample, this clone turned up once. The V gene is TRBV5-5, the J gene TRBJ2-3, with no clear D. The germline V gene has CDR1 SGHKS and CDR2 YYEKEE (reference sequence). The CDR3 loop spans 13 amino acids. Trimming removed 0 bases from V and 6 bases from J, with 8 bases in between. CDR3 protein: CASSLAFTDTQYF. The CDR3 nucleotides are TGTGCCAGCAGCTTGGCTTTTACTGATACGCAGTATTTT.

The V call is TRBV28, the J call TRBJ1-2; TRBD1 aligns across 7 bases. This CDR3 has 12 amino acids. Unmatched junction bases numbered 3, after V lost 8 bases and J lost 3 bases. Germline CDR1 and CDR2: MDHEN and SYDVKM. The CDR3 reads CASGTGDYGYTF. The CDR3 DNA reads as TGTGCCAGCGGTACAGGGGACTATGGCTACACCTTC.